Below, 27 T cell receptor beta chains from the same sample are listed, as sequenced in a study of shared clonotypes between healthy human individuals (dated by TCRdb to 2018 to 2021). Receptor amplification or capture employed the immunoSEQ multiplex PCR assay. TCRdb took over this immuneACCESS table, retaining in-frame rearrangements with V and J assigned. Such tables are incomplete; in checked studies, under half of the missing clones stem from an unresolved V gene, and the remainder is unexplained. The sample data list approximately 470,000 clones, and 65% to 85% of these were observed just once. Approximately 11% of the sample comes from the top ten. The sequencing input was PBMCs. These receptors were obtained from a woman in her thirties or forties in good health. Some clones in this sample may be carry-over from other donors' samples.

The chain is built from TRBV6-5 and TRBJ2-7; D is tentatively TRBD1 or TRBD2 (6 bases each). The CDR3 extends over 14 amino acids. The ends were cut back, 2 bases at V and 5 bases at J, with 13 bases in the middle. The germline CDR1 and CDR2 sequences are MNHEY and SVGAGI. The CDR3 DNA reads TGTGCCAGCAGTTACGCTTACAGGGAGGACGAGCAGTACTTC. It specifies CASSYAYREDEQYF.

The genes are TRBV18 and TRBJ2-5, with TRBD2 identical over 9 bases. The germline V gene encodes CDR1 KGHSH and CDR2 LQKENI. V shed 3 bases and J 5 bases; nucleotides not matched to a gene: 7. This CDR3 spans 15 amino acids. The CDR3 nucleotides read TGTGCCAGCTCACCGCGACTAGCGGATGGGGAGACCCAGTACTTC. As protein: CASSPRLADGETQYF. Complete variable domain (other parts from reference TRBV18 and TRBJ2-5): NAGVMQNPRHLVRRRGQEARLRCSPMKGHSHVYWYRQLPEEGLKFMVYLQKENIIDESGMPKERFSAEFPKEGPSILRIQQVVRGDSAAYFCASSPRLADGETQYFGPGTRLLVL.

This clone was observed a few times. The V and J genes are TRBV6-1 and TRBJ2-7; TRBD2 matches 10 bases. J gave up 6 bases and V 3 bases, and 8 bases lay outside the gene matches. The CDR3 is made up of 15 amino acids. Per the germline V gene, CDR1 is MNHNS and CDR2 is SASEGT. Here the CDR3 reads CASSEASGSAGEQYF. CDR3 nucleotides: TGTGCCAGCAGTGAGGCTAGCGGGAGTGCAGGCGAGCAGTACTTC.

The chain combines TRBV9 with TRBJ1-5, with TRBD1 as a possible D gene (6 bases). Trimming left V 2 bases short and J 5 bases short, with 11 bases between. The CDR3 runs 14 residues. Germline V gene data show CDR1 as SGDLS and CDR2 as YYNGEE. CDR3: CASSVGGAHQPQHF. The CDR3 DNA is TGTGCCAGCAGCGTCGGGGGGGCACATCAGCCCCAGCATTTT.

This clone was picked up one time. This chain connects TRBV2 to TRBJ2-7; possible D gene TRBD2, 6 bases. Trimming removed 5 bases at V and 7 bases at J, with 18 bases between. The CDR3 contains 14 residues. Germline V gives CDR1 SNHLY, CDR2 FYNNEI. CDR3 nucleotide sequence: TGTGCCAGCAGTTCCTTGGGGGGAGTGGGAGAGCAGTACTTC. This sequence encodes CASSSLGGVGEQYF. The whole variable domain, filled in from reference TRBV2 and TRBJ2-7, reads EPEVTQTPSHQVTQMGQEVILRCVPISNHLYFYWYRQILGQKVEFLVSFYNNEISEKSEIFDDQFSVERPDGSNFTLKIRSTKLEDSAMYFCASSSLGGVGEQYFGPGTRLTVT.

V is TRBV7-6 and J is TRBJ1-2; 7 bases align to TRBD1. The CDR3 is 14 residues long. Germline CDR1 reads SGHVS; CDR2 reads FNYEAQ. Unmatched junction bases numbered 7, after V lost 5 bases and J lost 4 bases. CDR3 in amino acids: CASSLGTDFYGYTF. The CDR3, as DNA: TGTGCCAGCAGCCTCGGGACAGACTTCTATGGCTACACCTTC. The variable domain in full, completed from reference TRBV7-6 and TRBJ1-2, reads GAGVSQSPRYKVTKRGQDVALRCDPISGHVSLYWYRQALGQGPEFLTYFNYEAQQDKSGLPNDRFSAERPEGSISTLTIQRTEQRDSAMYRCASSLGTDFYGYTFGSGTRLTVV.

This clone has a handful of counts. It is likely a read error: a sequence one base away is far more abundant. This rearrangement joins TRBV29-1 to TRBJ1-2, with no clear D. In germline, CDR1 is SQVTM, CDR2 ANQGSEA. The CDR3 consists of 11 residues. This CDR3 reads CNESSNYGYTF. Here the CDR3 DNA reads TGCAACGAGTCCTCAAACTATGGCTACACCTTC. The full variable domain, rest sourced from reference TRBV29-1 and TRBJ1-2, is SAVISQKPSRDICQRGTSLTIQCQVDSQVTMMFWYRQQPGQSLTLIATANQGSEATYESGFVIDKFPISRPNLTFSTLTVSNMSPEDSSIYLCNESSNYGYTFGSGTRLTVV.

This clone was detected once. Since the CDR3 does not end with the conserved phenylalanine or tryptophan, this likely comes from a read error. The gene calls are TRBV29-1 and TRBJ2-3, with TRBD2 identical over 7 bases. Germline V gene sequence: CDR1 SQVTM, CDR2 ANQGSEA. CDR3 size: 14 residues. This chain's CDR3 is CGVESAGLQDTQYL. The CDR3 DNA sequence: TGCGGCGTTGAATCTGCGGGACTACAAGATACGCAGTATCTT.

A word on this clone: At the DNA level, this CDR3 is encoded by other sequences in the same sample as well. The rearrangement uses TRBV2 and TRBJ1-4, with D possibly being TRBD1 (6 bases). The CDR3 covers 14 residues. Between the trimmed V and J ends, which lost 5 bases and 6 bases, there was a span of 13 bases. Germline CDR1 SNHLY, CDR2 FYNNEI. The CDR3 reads CASSPDRGDEKLFF. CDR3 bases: TGTGCCAGCAGTCCGGACAGAGGCGATGAAAAACTGTTTTTT.

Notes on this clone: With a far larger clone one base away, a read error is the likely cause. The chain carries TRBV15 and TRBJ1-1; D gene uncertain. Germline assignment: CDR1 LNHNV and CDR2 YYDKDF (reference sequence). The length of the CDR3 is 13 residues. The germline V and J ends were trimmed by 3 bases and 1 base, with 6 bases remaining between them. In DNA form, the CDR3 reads TGTGCCACCAGCAGGGTGCCGAACACTGAAGCTTTCTTT. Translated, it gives CATSRVPNTEAFF. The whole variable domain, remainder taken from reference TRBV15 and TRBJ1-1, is DAMVIQNPRYQVTQFGKPVTLSCSQTLNHNVMYWYQQKSSQAPKLLFHYYDKDFNNEADTPDNFQSRRPNTSFCFLDIRSPGLGDTAMYLCATSRVPNTEAFFGQGTRLTVV.

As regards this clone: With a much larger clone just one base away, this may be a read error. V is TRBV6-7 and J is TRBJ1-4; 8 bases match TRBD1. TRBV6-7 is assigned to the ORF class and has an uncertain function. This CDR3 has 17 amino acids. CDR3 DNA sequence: TGTGTCAGCAGTTCGGACAGGGCCCATGCAACTAATGAAAAACTGTTTTTT. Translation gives CVSSSDRAHATNEKLFF.

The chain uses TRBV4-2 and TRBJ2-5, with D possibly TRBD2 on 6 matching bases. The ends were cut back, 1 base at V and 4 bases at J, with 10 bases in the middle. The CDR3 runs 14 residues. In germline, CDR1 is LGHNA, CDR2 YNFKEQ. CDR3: CASSQVRGGETQYF. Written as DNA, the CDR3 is TGTGCCAGCAGCCAAGTACGGGGAGGAGAGACCCAGTACTTC.

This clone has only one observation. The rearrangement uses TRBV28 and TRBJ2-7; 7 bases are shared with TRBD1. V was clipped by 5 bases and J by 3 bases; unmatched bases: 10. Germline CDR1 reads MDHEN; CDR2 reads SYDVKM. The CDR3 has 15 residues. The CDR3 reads CASSMTGLLLYEQYF. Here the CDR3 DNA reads TGTGCCAGCAGTATGACAGGGCTCCTCCTCTACGAGCAGTACTTC.

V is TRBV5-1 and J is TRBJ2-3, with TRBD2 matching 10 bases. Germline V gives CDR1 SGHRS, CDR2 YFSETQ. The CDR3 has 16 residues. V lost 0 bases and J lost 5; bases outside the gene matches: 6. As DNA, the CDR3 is TGCGCCAGCAGCTTGGGGCCCCTAGCGGGAGTAGATACGCAGTATTTT. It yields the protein CASSLGPLAGVDTQYF.

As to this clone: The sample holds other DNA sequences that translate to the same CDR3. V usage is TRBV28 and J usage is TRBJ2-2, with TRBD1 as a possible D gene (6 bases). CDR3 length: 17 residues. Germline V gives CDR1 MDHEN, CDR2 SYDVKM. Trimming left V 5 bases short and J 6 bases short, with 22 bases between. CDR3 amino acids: CASSLVSPTGAAGELFF. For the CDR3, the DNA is TGTGCCAGCAGTCTGGTGTCCCCGACAGGTGCCGCCGGGGAGCTGTTTTTT.

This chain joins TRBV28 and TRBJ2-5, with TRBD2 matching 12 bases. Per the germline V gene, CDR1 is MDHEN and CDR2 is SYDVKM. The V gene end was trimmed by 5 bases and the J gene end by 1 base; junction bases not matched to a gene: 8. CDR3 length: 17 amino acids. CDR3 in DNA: TGTGCCAGCAGTACCAAACTAGCGGGAGGTTTCCAAGAGACCCAGTACTTC. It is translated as CASSTKLAGGFQETQYF.

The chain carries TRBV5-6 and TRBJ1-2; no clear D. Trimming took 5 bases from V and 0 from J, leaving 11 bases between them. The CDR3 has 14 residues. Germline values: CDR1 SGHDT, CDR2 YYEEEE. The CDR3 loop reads CASRLTGTNYGYTF. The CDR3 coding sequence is TGTGCCAGCAGATTAACCGGGACTAACTATGGCTACACCTTC.

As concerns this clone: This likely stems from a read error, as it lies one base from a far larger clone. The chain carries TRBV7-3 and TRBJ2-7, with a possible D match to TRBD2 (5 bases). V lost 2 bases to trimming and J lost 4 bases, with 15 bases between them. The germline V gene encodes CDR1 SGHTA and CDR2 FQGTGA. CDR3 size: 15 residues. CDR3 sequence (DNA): TGTGCCAGCAGCTTAGGACTTGGTTCGGGGTACGAGCAGTACTTC. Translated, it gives CASSLGLGSGYEQYF.

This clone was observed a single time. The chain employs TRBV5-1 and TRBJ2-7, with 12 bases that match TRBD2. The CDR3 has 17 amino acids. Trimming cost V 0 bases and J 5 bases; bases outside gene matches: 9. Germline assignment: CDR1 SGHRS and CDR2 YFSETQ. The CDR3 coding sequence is TGCGCCAGCAGCTTGGGGCTAGCGGGAGGGCAGGACCACGAGCAGTACTTC. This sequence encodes CASSLGLAGGQDHEQYF.

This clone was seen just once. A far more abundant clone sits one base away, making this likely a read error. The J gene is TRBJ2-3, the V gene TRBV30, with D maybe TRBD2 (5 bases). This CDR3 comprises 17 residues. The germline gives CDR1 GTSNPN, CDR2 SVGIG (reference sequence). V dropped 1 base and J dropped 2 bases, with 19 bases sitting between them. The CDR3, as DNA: TGTGCCTGGAGTGACTCCCGTTCACTAGATTACACAGATACGCAGTATTTT. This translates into CAWSDSRSLDYTDTQYF. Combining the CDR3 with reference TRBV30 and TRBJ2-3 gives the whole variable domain SQTIHQWPATLVQPVGSPLSLECTVEGTSNPNLYWYRQAAGRGLQLLFYSVGIGQISSEVPQNLSASRPQDRQFILSSKKLLLSDSGFYLCAWSDSRSLDYTDTQYFGPGTRLTVL.

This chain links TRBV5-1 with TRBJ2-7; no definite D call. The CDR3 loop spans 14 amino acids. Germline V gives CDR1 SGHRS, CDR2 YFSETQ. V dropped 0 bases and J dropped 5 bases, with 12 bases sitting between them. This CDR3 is CASSLVGNPDEQYF. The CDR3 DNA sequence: TGCGCCAGCAGCTTGGTTGGTAACCCGGACGAGCAGTACTTC.

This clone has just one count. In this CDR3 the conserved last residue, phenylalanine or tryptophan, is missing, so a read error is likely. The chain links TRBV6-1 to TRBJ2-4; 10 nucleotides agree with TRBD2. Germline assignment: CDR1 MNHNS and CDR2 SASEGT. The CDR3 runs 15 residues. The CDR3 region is CTSSVIAGGVNIQYL. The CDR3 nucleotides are TGTACCAGCAGTGTGATAGCGGGAGGAGTAAACATTCAGTACTTA.

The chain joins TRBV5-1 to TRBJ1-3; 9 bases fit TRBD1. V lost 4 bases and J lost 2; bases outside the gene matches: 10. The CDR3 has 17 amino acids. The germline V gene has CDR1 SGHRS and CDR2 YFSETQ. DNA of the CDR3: TGCGCCAGCAGCATCGGGACAGGGAAGTTGACTGGAAACACCATATATTTT. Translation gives CASSIGTGKLTGNTIYF.

In DNA, the CDR3 is TGTGCCTGGAGTGTACCAGGGGGCCTTCCATCCTACGAGCAGTACTTC. Protein sequence: CAWSVPGGLPSYEQYF. The rearrangement joins TRBV30 to TRBJ2-7; 8 nucleotides line up with TRBD1. Germline loops: CDR1 GTSNPN, CDR2 SVGIG (reference sequence). V lost 0 bases, J lost 1 base, and 8 bases stayed unmatched. The CDR3 totals 16 residues. The whole variable domain, remainder taken from reference TRBV30 and TRBJ2-7, is SQTIHQWPATLVQPVGSPLSLECTVEGTSNPNLYWYRQAAGRGLQLLFYSVGIGQISSEVPQNLSASRPQDRQFILSSKKLLLSDSGFYLCAWSVPGGLPSYEQYFGPGTRLTVT.

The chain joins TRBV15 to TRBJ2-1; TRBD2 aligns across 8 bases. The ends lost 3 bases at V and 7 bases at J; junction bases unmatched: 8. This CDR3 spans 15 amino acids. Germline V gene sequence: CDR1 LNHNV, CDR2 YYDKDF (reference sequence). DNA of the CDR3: TGTGCCACCAGCAGGCGGACTAGCTGGATGAATGAGCAGTTCTTC. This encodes CATSRRTSWMNEQFF.

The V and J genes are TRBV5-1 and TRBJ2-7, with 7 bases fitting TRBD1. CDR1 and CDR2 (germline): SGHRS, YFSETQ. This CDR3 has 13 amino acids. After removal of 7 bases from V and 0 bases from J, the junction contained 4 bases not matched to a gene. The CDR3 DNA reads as TGCGCCAGCGCGACAGGGAGCTCCTACGAGCAGTACTTC. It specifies CASATGSSYEQYF.

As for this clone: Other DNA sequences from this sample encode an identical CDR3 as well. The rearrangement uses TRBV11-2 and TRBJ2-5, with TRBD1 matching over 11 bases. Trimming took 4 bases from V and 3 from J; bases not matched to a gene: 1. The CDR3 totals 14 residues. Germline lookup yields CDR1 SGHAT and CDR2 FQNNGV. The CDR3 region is CASSSGQGEETQYF. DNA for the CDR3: TGTGCCAGCAGCTCGGGACAGGGGGAAGAGACCCAGTACTTC. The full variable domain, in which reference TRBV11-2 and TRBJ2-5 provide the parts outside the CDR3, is EAGVAQSPRYKIIEKRQSVAFWCNPISGHATLYWYQQILGQGPKLLIQFQNNGVVDDSQLPKDRFSAERLKGVDSTLKIQPAKLEDSAVYLCASSSGQGEETQYFGPGTRLLVL.